The present T cell receptor beta chain was sequenced within a study of T cells in Graves' hyperthyroidism and ophthalmopathy. For the study at large: Peripheral blood draws took place at initial diagnosis, ahead of any treatment. Study observations and caveats: Ophthalmopathy got predicted by the model a median around six months before its onset.

There are 13 residues in the CDR3. Germline V gene lookup returns CDR1 GTSNPN and CDR2 SVGIG (reference sequence). Trimming cost V 3 bases and J 0 bases, with 5 bases left between them. Pregnant or lactating patients were excluded, as were those with uncontrolled infection or other autoimmune disease. The PBMCs had their origin in 7.5 to 10 ml of fresh peripheral blood. It was RNA transcripts that yielded the amplified TCR beta CDR3 regions. The HTBI primer set served for first-round RT-PCR of the TCR CDR3. TCRdb independently ran MiXCR on the multiplex PCR reads; one entry per CDR3 protein. The sample records almost 350,000 distinct CDR3 sequences, around 18% being singletons. This clonotype was picked up many times. The target antigen is unknown.

The sequence came from a woman in her thirties or forties with Graves' ophthalmopathy. Sequenced sample: blood. This sequence joins TRBV30 and TRBJ2-2; no reliable D call. In DNA form, the CDR3 reads TGTGCCTGGAGGGGCGCGAACACCGGGGAGCTGTTTTTT. This codes for CAWRGANTGELFF.